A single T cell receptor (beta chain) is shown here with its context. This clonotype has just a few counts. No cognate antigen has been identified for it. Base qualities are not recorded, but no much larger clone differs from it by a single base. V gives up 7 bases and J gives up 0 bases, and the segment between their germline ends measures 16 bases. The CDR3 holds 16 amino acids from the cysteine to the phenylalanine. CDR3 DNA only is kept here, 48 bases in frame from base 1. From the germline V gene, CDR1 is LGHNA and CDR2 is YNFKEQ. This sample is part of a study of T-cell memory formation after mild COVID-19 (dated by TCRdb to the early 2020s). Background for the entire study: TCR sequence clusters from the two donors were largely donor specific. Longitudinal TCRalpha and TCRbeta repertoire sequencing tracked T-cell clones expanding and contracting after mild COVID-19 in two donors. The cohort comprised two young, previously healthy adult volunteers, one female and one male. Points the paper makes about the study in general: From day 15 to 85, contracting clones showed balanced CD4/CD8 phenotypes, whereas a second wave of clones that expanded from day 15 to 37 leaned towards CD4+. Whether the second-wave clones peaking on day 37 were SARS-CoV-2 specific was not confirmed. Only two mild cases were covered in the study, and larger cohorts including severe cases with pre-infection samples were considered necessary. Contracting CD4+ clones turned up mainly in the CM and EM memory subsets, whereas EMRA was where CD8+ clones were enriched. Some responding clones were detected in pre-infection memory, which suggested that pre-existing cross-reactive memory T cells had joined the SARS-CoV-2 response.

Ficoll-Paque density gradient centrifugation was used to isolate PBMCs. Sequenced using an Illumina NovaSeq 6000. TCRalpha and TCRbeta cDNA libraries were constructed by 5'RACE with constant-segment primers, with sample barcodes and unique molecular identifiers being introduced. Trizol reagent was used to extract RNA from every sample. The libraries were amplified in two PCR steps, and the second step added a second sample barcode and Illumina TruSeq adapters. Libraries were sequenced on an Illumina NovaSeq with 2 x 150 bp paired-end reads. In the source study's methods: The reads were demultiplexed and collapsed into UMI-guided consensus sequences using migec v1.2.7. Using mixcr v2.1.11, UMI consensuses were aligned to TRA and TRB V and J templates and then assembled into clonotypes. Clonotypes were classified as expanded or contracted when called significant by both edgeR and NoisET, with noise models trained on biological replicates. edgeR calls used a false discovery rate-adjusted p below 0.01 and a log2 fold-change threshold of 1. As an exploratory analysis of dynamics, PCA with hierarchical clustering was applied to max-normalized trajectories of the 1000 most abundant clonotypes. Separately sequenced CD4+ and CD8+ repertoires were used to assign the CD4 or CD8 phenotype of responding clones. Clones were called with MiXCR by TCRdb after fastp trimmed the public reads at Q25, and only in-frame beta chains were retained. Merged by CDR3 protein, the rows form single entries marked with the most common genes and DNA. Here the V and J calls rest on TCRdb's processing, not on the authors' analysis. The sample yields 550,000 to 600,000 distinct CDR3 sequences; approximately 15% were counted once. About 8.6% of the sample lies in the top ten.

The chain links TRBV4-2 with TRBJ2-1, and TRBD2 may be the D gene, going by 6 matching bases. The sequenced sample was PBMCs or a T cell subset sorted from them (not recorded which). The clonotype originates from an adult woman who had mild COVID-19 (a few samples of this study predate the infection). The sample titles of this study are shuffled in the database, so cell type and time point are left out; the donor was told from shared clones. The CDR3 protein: CASNQLVGGSYNEQFF. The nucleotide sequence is TGTGCCAGCAACCAGTTAGTGGGGGGCTCCTACAATGAGCAGTTCTTC.